This T cell receptor beta chain was identified during a study of T cell repertoires in cytomegalovirus infection. TCRdb independently ran MiXCR on the reads; one entry per CDR3 protein. Of over 300,000 distinct CDR3 sequences detected, about a sixth appear once; the ten largest clones hold more than 10%. The CDR3 spans 15 residues. Germline CDR1 is SGHAT and CDR2 is FQNNGV. V lost 5 bases and J lost 0, with 12 bases in between. This clonotype has a count of ten or more. The sample consisted of PBMCs. The TCR comes from a human donor in good health (CMV status not recorded). Some clones in this sample may be carry-over from other donors' samples. The rearrangement joins TRBV11-2 to TRBJ2-3; TRBD2 is a possible D gene (6 bases). The CDR3 region has the DNA TGTGCCAGCAGCCGCCCGGGGGAAAGCACAGATACGCAGTATTTT. Translating gives CASSRPGESTDTQYF.